This T cell receptor beta chain was profiled in a study of cytomegalovirus exposure and HLA in healthy donors. The study, taken as a whole, reports: Among TCR beta chains, those listed as cytomegalovirus-associated numbered over 150.

About this clone itself: The antigen is not known.

Measured with immunoSEQ multiplex PCR; TCRdb has only the in-frame clones, and not every one. The sample has about 140,000 clones, 88% seen once. This CDR3 region has 15 residues. Germline CDR1 SEHNR, CDR2 FQNEAQ (reference sequence). V lost 1 base, J lost 2 bases, and 11 bases lay in between. V gene TRBV7-9 combines with J gene TRBJ1-2, with D possibly being TRBD1 (6 bases). The specimen was PBMCs. This sequence was found in a woman aged 18 to 35 in good health and CMV-seropositive. CDR3 amino acids: CASSLGLQGNYGYTF. DNA for the CDR3: TGTGCCAGCAGCTTAGGCTTGCAGGGGAACTATGGCTACACCTTC.